The entry below describes one TCR beta chain. The data belong to a study of radiotherapy plus CTLA-4 blockade in lung cancer. V lost 0 bases, J lost 0 bases, and 1 base lay in between. Germline lookup yields CDR1 SGHRS and CDR2 YFSETQ. The length of the CDR3 is 14 residues. Clones were read by immunoSEQ multiplex PCR, and TCRdb kept only the in-frame ones, dropping some. The repertoire holds some 110,000 clones, more than 70% seen once, with under 3% in the top ten. Focal radiation with ipilimumab CTLA-4 blockade was given to patients with chemo-refractory metastatic non-small-cell lung cancer. The V call is TRBV5-1, the J call TRBJ2-6; D is unclear. This TCR derives from a human donor with non-small cell lung cancer that progressed on radiotherapy plus ipilimumab. Some clones in this sample may be carry-over from other donors' samples. The specimen was peripheral blood, collected from a patient treated with radiotherapy plus ipilimumab. The CDR3 region is CASSLDSGANVLTF. In DNA, the CDR3 is TGCGCCAGCAGCTTGGACTCTGGGGCCAACGTCCTGACTTTC.